What follows are 5 T cell receptor beta chains derived from one specimen sequenced in a study of cytomegalovirus exposure and HLA in healthy donors. PCR used 60 Vbeta primers and 13 Jbeta primers. Profiled with immunoSEQ multiplex PCR; TCRdb holds only in-frame clones, not every one. The profile shows roughly 79,000 clones, approximately 74% of them singletons. The specimen sequenced was PBMCs. Every receptor here comes from a woman aged 45 to 65 in good health and CMV-seropositive.

The genes are TRBV2 and TRBJ1-4; possibly TRBD1 for D (6 bases). CDR3 length: 15 amino acids. Trimming shortened V by 4 bases and J by 4 bases, and 13 bases separated the two germline ends. The germline gives CDR1 SNHLY, CDR2 FYNNEI. The CDR3 reads CASSGAGQRNEKLFF. Written as DNA, the CDR3 is TGTGCCAGCAGTGGGGCTGGACAGCGTAATGAAAAACTGTTTTTT.

V usage is TRBV9 and J usage is TRBJ2-3; 10 bases line up with TRBD2. Germline CDR1 and CDR2: SGDLS and YYNGEE. Germline trimming cut 4 bases from V and 0 bases from J; bases unmatched to any gene: 11. The CDR3 extends over 18 amino acids. The DNA of the CDR3 is TGTGCCAGCAGCCACAAGTCCGGGACTAGCGACAGCACAGATACGCAGTATTTT. Protein: CASSHKSGTSDSTDTQYF. Full variable domain (missing parts from reference TRBV9 and TRBJ2-3): DSGVTQTPKHLITATGQRVTLRCSPRSGDLSVYWYQQSLDQGLQFLIQYYNGEERAKGNILERFSAQQFPDLHSELNLSSLELGDSALYFCASSHKSGTSDSTDTQYFGPGTRLTVL.

The chain employs TRBV28 and TRBJ2-5; weak D call: TRBD2 (5 bases). The J call could be wrong; TRBJ2-7 is a better fit for the DNA end. Germline-derived CDR1 and CDR2 are MDHEN and SYDVKM. The CDR3 is made up of 14 amino acids. The CDR3 is CASSLGGEQREQYF. CDR3 DNA: TGTGCCAGCAGTTTAGGTGGGGAGCAGCGCGAGCAGTACTTC.

This clone has more than one count but fewer than ten. The chain uses TRBV19 and TRBJ2-5; the match to TRBD2 covers 7 bases. After removal of 4 bases from V and 2 bases from J, the junction contained 7 bases not matched to a gene. Germline V lookup: CDR1 LNHDA, CDR2 SQIVND (reference sequence). This CDR3 is 15 amino acids long. CDR3 protein: CASSRTRMEQETQYF. In DNA form, the CDR3 reads TGTGCCAGTAGTAGGACTAGGATGGAGCAAGAGACCCAGTACTTC.

This chain uses TRBV27 with TRBJ1-2; D is possibly TRBD1 (6 bases). This CDR3 is built from 15 residues. Germline values: CDR1 MNHEY, CDR2 SMNVEV (reference sequence). The V end was cut by 3 bases, the J end by 6 bases, with 17 bases between. CDR3 protein: CASSLRSQGNHGYTF. The CDR3 DNA reads TGTGCCAGCAGTTTGAGGTCACAGGGCAATCATGGCTACACCTTC.